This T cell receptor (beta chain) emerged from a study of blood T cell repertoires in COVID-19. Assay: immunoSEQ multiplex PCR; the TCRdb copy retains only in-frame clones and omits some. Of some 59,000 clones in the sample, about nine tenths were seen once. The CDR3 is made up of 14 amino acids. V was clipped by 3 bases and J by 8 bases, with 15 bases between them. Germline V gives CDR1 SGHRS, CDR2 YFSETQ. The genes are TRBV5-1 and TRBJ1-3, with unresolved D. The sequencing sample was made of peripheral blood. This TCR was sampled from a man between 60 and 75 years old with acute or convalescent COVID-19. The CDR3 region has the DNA TGCGCCAGCAGCTCGGACCTCCAAGCGGACACCATATATTTT. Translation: CASSSDLQADTIYF. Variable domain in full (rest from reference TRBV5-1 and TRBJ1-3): KAGVTQTPRYLIKTRGQQVTLSCSPISGHRSVSWYQQTPGQGLQFLFEYFSETQRNKGNFPGRFSGRQFSNSRSEMNVSTLELGDSALYLCASSSDLQADTIYFGEGSWLTVV.